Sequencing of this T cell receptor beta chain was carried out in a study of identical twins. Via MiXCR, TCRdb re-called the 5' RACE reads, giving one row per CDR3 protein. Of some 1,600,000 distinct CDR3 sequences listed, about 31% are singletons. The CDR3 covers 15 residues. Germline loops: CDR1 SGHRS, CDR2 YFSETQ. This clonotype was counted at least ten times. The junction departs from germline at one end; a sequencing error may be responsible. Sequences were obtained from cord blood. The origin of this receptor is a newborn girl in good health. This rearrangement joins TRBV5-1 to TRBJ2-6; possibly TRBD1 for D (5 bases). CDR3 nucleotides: TGTGCCAGCAGTTTGGAAGGGGTCGGGGCCAACGTCCTGACTTTC. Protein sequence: CASSLEGVGANVLTF.